The present T cell receptor (beta chain) was sequenced within a study of CD8+CD57+ T cells in acquired aplastic anemia. About the study: Isolated CD4+ and CD8+ cells, once sorted, yielded DNA averaging around 3 ug. General study findings and limits: Patient and control CD8+ Simpson's diversity was not significantly different.

By flow cytometry, patients selected for sequencing had shown an expansion of CD8+CD57+ cells. Researchers used genomic DNA as the template to profile TCR beta VDJ and CDR3. TCRdb called the reads again in MiXCR, with one record for every CDR3 protein. The table includes under 200,000 distinct CDR3 sequences, around half detected once. This clonotype showed up many times. Its cognate antigen is unknown. The receptor was derived from a human donor with aplastic anemia. Sequencing input: sorted CD4+, CD8+, or CD8+CD57+ T cells (not recorded which) from PBMCs.

In nucleotides, the CDR3 is TGTGCCAGTAGTGCCCAGGGGGCCTCTGGAAACACCATATATTTT. As protein: CASSAQGASGNTIYF. V gene TRBV19 combines with J gene TRBJ1-3; the match to TRBD1 covers 8 bases. V trimming: 5 bases; J trimming: 0 bases; junction bases outside the gene matches: 3. Germline CDR1 LNHDA, CDR2 SQIVND (reference sequence). The CDR3 sequence is 15 residues long.